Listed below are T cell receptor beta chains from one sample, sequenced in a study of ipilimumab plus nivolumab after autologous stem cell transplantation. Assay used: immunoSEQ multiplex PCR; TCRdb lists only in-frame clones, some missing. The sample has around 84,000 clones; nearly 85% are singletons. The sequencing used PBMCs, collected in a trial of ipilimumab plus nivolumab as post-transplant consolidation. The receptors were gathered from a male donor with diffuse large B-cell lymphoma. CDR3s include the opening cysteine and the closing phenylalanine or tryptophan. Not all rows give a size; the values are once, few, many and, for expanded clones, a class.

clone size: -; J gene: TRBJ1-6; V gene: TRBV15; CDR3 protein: CATSEDRGYSPLHF
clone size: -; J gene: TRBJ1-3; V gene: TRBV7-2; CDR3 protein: CASSQGLGNTIYF
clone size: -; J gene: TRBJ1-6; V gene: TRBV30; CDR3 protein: CAWRPRGDSPLHF
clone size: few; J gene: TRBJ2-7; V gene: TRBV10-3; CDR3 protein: CAISDPPRTGSYEQYF
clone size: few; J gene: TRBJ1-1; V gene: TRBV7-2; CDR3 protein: CASSLVRELKAFF
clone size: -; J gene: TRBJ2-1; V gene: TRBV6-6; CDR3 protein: CASNPSSGGNEQFF
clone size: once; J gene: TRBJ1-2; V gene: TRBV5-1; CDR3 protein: CASSRDNHGYTF
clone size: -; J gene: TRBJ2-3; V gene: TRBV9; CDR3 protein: CASSITDTQYF
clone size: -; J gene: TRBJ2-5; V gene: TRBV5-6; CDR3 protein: CASSPLTSGGQTQYF
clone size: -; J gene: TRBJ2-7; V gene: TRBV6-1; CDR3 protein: CASSLGGAHYEQYF
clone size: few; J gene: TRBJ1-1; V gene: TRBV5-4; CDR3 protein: CASSLGLSVNTEAFF
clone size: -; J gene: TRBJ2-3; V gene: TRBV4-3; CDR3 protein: CASSRGGSSTDTQYF
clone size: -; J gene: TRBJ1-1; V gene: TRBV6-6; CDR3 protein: CASSFDRGTEAFF
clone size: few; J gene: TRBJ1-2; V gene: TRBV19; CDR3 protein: CASSLSVGQGKGYTF
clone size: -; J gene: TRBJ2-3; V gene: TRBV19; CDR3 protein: CASRPREADTQYF
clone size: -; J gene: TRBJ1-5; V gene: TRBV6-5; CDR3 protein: CASSYRDRESSQPQHF
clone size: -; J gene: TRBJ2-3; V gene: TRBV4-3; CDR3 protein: CASSQDQHRAQYF
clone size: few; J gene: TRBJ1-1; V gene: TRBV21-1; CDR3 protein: CASSGSGVSTEAFF
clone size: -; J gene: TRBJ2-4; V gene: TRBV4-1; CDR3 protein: CASSREAKNIQYF
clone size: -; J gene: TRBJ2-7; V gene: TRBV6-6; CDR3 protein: CASSSPDLAGEEQYF
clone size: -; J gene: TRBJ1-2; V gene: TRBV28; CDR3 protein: CASSLVGYGYTF
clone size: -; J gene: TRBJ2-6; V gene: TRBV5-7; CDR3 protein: CASSDFCVQSRANVLTF
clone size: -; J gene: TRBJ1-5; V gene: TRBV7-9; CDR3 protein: CASSLGTASNQPQHF
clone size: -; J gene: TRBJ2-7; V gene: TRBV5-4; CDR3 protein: CASSLGDRDSYEQYF
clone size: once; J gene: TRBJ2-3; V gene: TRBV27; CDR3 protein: CASSLRGVGTDTQYF
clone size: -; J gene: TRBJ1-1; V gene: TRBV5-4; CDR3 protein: CASSFGNTEAFF